This T cell receptor (beta chain) was captured in a study of shared clonotypes between healthy human individuals. V shed 7 bases, J shed 6 bases, and the junction held 6 bases outside the gene matches. The CDR3 contains 15 residues. Looked up from germline, CDR1 is SGHRS and CDR2 is YFSETQ. Method: immunoSEQ multiplex PCR; TCRdb's copy keeps in-frame clones and lacks some. The sample yields 2 million to 3 million clones, 80% to 95% seen once. Sequences were obtained from naive CD4+ T cells from PBMCs. Subset of the sample: CD45RA+ positively selected. This clonotype was obtained from a man between 18 and 29 years old in good health. Some clones in this sample may be carry-over from other donors' samples. The V and J genes are TRBV5-1 and TRBJ2-1; 14 bases match TRBD2. This chain's CDR3 is CASASGTSGGNEQFF. CDR3 sequence (DNA): TGCGCCAGCGCCTCTGGGACTAGCGGGGGCAATGAGCAGTTCTTC.